This entry concerns a single T cell receptor beta chain. Germline CDR1 is MNHEY and CDR2 is SVGAGI. V was pared by 0 bases and J by 4 bases, with 9 bases between. This CDR3 has 14 residues. Sequencing used cDNA as its template, made by extracting RNA and reverse transcribing it. Sequencing used immunoSEQ multiplex PCR; TCRdb keeps in-frame clones, though not all of them. The sample has 110,000 to 150,000 clones; about three fifths are singletons. This record comes from a study of CD8+ T cells in alopecia areata. The sequence derives from a human donor with alopecia areata. The chain joins TRBV6-5 to TRBJ1-2; the D is unclear. The specimen was CD4+ T cells sorted from blood, collected at week 0. As DNA, the CDR3 is TGTGCCAGCAGTTACTCGGACTCTTCCTATGGCTACACCTTC. Translated: CASSYSDSSYGYTF.